The next 2 T cell receptor beta chains were all read from a single sample in a study of cytomegalovirus exposure and HLA in healthy donors. PCR involved 60 Vbeta and 13 Jbeta primers. Measured with immunoSEQ multiplex PCR; TCRdb has only the in-frame clones, and not every one. The table records over 100,000 clones, about 70% of them present only once. The sample was PBMCs. The receptors stem from a woman aged 25-40 years in good health and CMV-seronegative.

V usage is TRBV5-1 and J usage is TRBJ2-7, with D maybe TRBD1 (5 bases). Germline CDR1 SGHRS, CDR2 YFSETQ. The length of the CDR3 is 17 residues. Trimming stripped 0 bases from V and 1 base from J, with 17 bases between. In nucleotides, the CDR3 is TGCGCCAGCAGCTTGGCTGACAGCGAATTCATTTCCTACGAGCAGTACTTC. Its protein is CASSLADSEFISYEQYF.

This clone was seen a single time. This chain links TRBV6-1 with TRBJ2-7; a possible D gene is TRBD2 (6 bases). V lost 8 bases and J lost 0, with 14 bases in between. This CDR3 contains 14 residues. Germline V gives CDR1 MNHNS, CDR2 SASEGT. The CDR3 loop is CASGGTGLSYEQYF. The CDR3 region has the DNA TGTGCCAGCGGAGGGACGGGACTCTCCTACGAGCAGTACTTC.